The present entry profiles one T cell receptor (beta chain) with its context. Germline lookup yields CDR1 LNHNV and CDR2 YYDKDF (reference sequence). V was clipped by 3 bases and J by 5 bases, with 13 bases between them. The CDR3 runs to 15 residues. Original data processing: Cell counts per sample came from amplifying reference gene primers. Here immunoSEQ multiplex PCR was the method, and the copy in TCRdb shows in-frame clones only, minus some. V and J calls and clone size are copied from that table; D and trimming were computed from the DNA. In the table there are 95,000 to 120,000 clones, over 80% of which are singletons. These data come from a study of blood T cell repertoires in COVID-19. Study-level information: Collection of acute and convalescent COVID-19 samples took place in the United States, Italy and Spain. In each case, the material was cDNA or gDNA derived from T cells, B-cell-depleted T cells, or PBMCs.

The V call is TRBV15, the J call TRBJ1-4; weak D call: TRBD1 (5 bases). Sample: peripheral blood. This TCR derives from a woman aged 45-60 years with acute or convalescent COVID-19. CDR3 in amino acids: CATSREGSGNEKLFF. In DNA, the CDR3 is TGTGCCACCAGCAGGGAGGGGAGTGGGAATGAAAAACTGTTTTTT.